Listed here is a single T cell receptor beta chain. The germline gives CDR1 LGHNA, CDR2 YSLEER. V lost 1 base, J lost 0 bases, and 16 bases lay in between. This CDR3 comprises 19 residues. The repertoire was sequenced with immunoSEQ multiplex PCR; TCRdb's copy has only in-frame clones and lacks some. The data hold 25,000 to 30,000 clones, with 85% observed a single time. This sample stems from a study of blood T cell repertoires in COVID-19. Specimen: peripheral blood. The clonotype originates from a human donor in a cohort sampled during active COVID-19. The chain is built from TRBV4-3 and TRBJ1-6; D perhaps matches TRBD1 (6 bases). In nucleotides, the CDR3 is TGCGCCAGCAGCCAAGGGAGACAGGAGATGAGCTCCTATAATTCACCCCTCCACTTT. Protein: CASSQGRQEMSSYNSPLHF.